Shown below are 29 T cell receptor beta chains from a single sample sequenced in a study of T cells in Graves' hyperthyroidism and ophthalmopathy (dated by TCRdb to between 2018 and 2021). Library construction relied on multiplex PCR. TCRdb names Illumina HiSeq 2000 as the instrument used. The TCR beta CDR3 regions were amplified from RNA transcripts. For the first round of RT-PCR on the TCR CDR3, the HTBI primer set was used together with the Qiagen OneStep RT-PCR kit. TCRdb cleaned the public reads at Q25 with fastp, built clones with MiXCR and kept in-frame beta chains. Rows merge per CDR3 protein into single entries with the most common DNA and genes. The sample profile shows 600,000 to 700,000 distinct CDR3 sequences; roughly 15% of them were found once. In total, the top ten clones hold around 4% of the sample. Sequencing was done on a sample of blood. All receptors come from a woman aged 40-49 years with Graves' ophthalmopathy.

This clonotype was seen a handful of times. This chain joins TRBV29-1 and TRBJ2-5; D is tentatively TRBD1 or TRBD2 (7 bases each). The CDR3 runs to 13 residues. Looked up from germline, CDR1 is SQVTM and CDR2 is ANQGSEA. V lost 6 bases to trimming and J lost 2 bases, with 13 bases between them. This chain's CDR3 is CSVGGTVQETQYF. The CDR3 bases are TGCAGCGTGGGGGGGACAGTACAAGAGACCCAGTACTTC.

At least ten counts were recorded for this clonotype. The rearrangement links TRBV12-5 to TRBJ2-7; possible D gene TRBD1, 5 bases. The germline V and J ends were trimmed by 5 bases and 2 bases, with 7 bases remaining between them. Germline lookup yields CDR1 LGHNT and CDR2 FRNRAP. The CDR3 runs 12 residues. The CDR3 protein is CASGPTAYEQYF. CDR3 nucleotide sequence: TGTGCTAGTGGTCCGACAGCCTACGAGCAGTACTTC.

This clonotype occurred many times. This sequence joins TRBV15 and TRBJ2-7, with TRBD1 matching 9 bases. Trimming cost V 5 bases and J 4 bases; bases outside gene matches: 24. Germline V gene data show CDR1 as LNHNV and CDR2 as YYDKDF (reference sequence). This CDR3 has 20 amino acids. The CDR3 reads CATSSRSIHTGTGRKYEQYF. As DNA, the CDR3 is TGTGCCACCAGCTCCCGTTCGATCCACACCGGGACAGGGAGGAAGTACGAGCAGTACTTC. The entire variable domain, with the rest obtained from reference TRBV15 and TRBJ2-7, is as follows: DAMVIQNPRYQVTQFGKPVTLSCSQTLNHNVMYWYQQKSSQAPKLLFHYYDKDFNNEADTPDNFQSRRPNTSFCFLDIRSPGLGDTAMYLCATSSRSIHTGTGRKYEQYFGPGTRLTVT.

In this sample, this clonotype turned up many times. The chain is built from TRBV19 and TRBJ1-2, with a weak D call TRBD1 (5 bases). V lost 10 bases and J 4 bases, leaving 13 bases between the germline ends. This CDR3 has 12 residues. Per germline, CDR1 LNHDA and CDR2 SQIVND (reference sequence). The CDR3 sequence is CAKARDSYGYTF. The CDR3 bases are TGTGCCAAGGCACGAGACAGCTATGGCTACACCTTC.

This clonotype was observed many times. J is TRBJ1-1 and V is TRBV12-3 or TRBV12-4; a possible D gene is TRBD1 (5 bases). The CDR3 contains 15 residues. The V gene lost 6 bases and the J gene lost 0 bases, with 14 bases spanning the gap. CDR3 in amino acids: CASRLGGALNTEAFF. CDR3 bases: TGTGCCAGCAGGCTAGGAGGGGCCCTGAACACTGAAGCTTTCTTT.

This clonotype has at least ten counts. V gene TRBV6-1 combines with J gene TRBJ1-2, with 12 bases that match TRBD1. The CDR3 length is 13 residues. Germline CDR1 reads MNHNS; CDR2 reads SASEGT. V lost 9 bases, J lost 8 bases, and 7 bases stayed unmatched. The CDR3 DNA follows: TGTGCCAGTCTCGGGACAGGGGGCGCGGGCTACACCTTC. It translates to CASLGTGGAGYTF.

The V gene is TRBV11-2, the J gene TRBJ2-3; D not certain. CDR1 and CDR2 from the germline V gene are SGHAT and FQNNGV. Trimming stripped 1 base from V and 9 bases from J, with 11 bases between. This CDR3 region has 13 residues. The CDR3: CASSLGGRWTQYF. CDR3 coding DNA: TGTGCCAGCAGCTTAGGGGGAAGGTGGACGCAGTATTTT.

The rearrangement uses TRBV7-3 and TRBJ1-1; TRBD1 matches at 9 bases. The junction had 5 bases not matched to a gene; V was cut back by 6 bases and J by 3 bases. Germline V gene sequence: CDR1 SGHTA, CDR2 FQGTGA. The CDR3 has 14 amino acids. CDR3 in DNA: TGTGCCAGCAGACAGGGGGCGGGGGACACTGAAGCTTTCTTT. It translates to CASRQGAGDTEAFF.

The chain has TRBV6-1 and TRBJ2-7; TRBD1 or TRBD2 may be the D gene (5 bases each). Deletions cut 6 bases from V and 6 bases from J, with 18 bases between. Germline CDR1 MNHNS, CDR2 SASEGT. The CDR3 totals 14 residues. In nucleotides, the CDR3 is TGTGCCAGCAGATCCCCGGGGACGAGGCTCGAGCAGTACTTC. This encodes CASRSPGTRLEQYF.

The chain recombines TRBV15 with TRBJ2-5; a possible D gene is TRBD1 (5 bases). This CDR3 comprises 15 residues. Germline CDR1 LNHNV, CDR2 YYDKDF (reference sequence). V lost 4 bases to trimming and J lost 2 bases, with 14 bases between them. CDR3 DNA: TGTGCCACCAGCATAACGATGACAGCTCAAGAGACCCAGTACTTC. As protein: CATSITMTAQETQYF.

This clonotype was recorded at least ten times. This chain joins TRBV2 and TRBJ2-6, with D possibly being TRBD1 (5 bases). Trimming pared 1 base from V and 1 base from J, leaving 5 bases between. Germline values: CDR1 SNHLY, CDR2 FYNNEI. The CDR3 is 15 amino acids. The CDR3 sequence: CASSEGQSGANVLTF. The CDR3 nucleotides are TGTGCCAGCAGTGAAGGACAGTCTGGGGCCAACGTCCTGACTTTC.

This clonotype has a count of ten or more. The chain has TRBV9 and TRBJ1-1, with no clear D. The germline gives CDR1 SGDLS, CDR2 YYNGEE. The length of the CDR3 is 13 residues. The V and J ends lost 4 bases and 5 bases respectively, with 12 bases between them. The CDR3 DNA follows: TGTGCCAGCAGCCTCGCTGTGGGGACTGAAGCTTTCTTT. Translated: CASSLAVGTEAFF.

This clonotype occurred once. The chain recombines TRBV19 with TRBJ1-2; a weak D match, TRBD1 (6 bases). Germline V gene sequence: CDR1 LNHDA, CDR2 SQIVND (reference sequence). The ends were cut back, 10 bases at V and 3 bases at J, with 15 bases in the middle. CDR3 size: 13 residues. The CDR3 DNA reads TGTGCCACCCAACCCCCAGGGGACTATGGCTACACCTTC. Translated: CATQPPGDYGYTF.

Many counts were recorded for this clonotype. This chain connects TRBV5-6 to TRBJ2-7, with D possibly matching TRBD2 (6 bases). Germline CDR1 SGHDT, CDR2 YYEEEE. V lost 4 bases to trimming and J lost 6 bases, with 11 bases between them. CDR3 length: 12 amino acids. The chain's CDR3 is CASSTARGEQYF. The CDR3 coding sequence is TGTGCCAGCAGCACTGCGCGGGGCGAGCAGTACTTC.

This clonotype appeared many times. This sequence joins TRBV19 and TRBJ1-5; possible D gene TRBD1, 5 bases. V lost 5 bases, J lost 6 bases, and 14 bases lay in between. The length of the CDR3 is 14 residues. In germline, CDR1 is LNHDA, CDR2 SQIVND (reference sequence). CDR3: CASSSGTAGQPQHF. DNA of the CDR3: TGTGCCAGTAGTTCCGGGACCGCGGGTCAGCCCCAGCATTTT.

V and J are TRBV6-4 and TRBJ2-6; either TRBD1 or TRBD2 may supply D (7 bases each). This CDR3 has 17 amino acids. Trimming cost V 5 bases and J 0 bases, with 14 bases left between them. Germline V gives CDR1 MRHNA, CDR2 SNTAGT. DNA of the CDR3: TGTGCCAGCAGTAGCAGGGGGGGCGTCTCTGGGGCCAACGTCCTGACTTTC. Translated, it gives CASSSRGGVSGANVLTF.

Many counts were recorded for this clonotype. This chain joins TRBV29-1 and TRBJ2-2; D call uncertain. This CDR3 has 13 residues. Germline V gives CDR1 SQVTM, CDR2 ANQGSEA. V gave up 4 bases and J gave up 0 bases, with 6 bases separating them. CDR3 residues: CSVAAANTGELFF. The DNA of the CDR3 is TGCAGCGTTGCAGCTGCGAACACCGGGGAGCTGTTTTTT.

This clonotype has a handful of counts. A much larger clone is a single base away; this may be a read error. The gene calls are TRBV30 and TRBJ1-1, with TRBD1 as a possible D gene (5 bases). The CDR3 sequence is 13 residues long. Per germline, CDR1 GTSNPN and CDR2 SVGIG (reference sequence). CDR3: CARSVDGGTEAFF. CDR3 nucleotide sequence: TGTGCCCGGAGTGTAGATGGGGGGACTGAAGCTTTCTTT. Looking up the rest from reference TRBV30 and TRBJ1-1 gives the full variable domain: SQTIHQWPATLVQPVGSPLSLECTVEGTSNPNLYWYRQAAGRGLQLLFYSVGIGQISSEVPQNLSASRPQDRQFILSSKKLLLSDSGFYLCARSVDGGTEAFFGQGTRLTVV.

This rearrangement joins TRBV4-2 to TRBJ1-1; D uncertain. V lost 0 bases to trimming and J lost 1 base, with 6 bases between them. This CDR3 has 14 amino acids. The germline V gene encodes CDR1 LGHNA and CDR2 YNFKEQ. CDR3 protein: CASSQEIPNTEAFF. CDR3 sequence (DNA): TGTGCCAGCAGCCAAGAGATTCCGAACACTGAAGCTTTCTTT.

This clonotype was seen many times. This rearrangement joins TRBV12-3 or TRBV12-4 to TRBJ1-5; D is unresolved. The V and J ends lost 3 bases and 4 bases respectively, with 10 bases between them. The CDR3 totals 14 residues. DNA of the CDR3: TGTGCCAGCAGTTTTCGGTCCTTGAATCAGCCCCAGCATTTT. Its protein product is CASSFRSLNQPQHF.

The sample holds many counts of this clonotype. The genes are TRBV4-2 and TRBJ2-2; 8 nucleotides line up with TRBD1. Losses at the gene ends were 5 bases for V and 7 bases for J; bases not matched to a gene: 3. CDR1 LGHNA and CDR2 YNFKEQ come from the germline V gene. The CDR3 is 13 amino acids. The CDR3 DNA is TGTGCCAGCAGCGGACAGGGAGTCGGGGAGCTGTTTTTT. Translation: CASSGQGVGELFF.

There are a few counts of this clonotype. The rearrangement uses TRBV4-3 and TRBJ2-5; 9 nucleotides align to TRBD2. The CDR3 is 16 residues long. The V gene end was trimmed by 3 bases and the J gene end by 4 bases; junction bases not matched to a gene: 9. Germline V gene lookup returns CDR1 LGHNA and CDR2 YSLEER. The CDR3 DNA reads TGCGCCAGCAGCCAGGGTTTAGCGGGAGTTTTAGAGACCCAGTACTTC. Translating gives CASSQGLAGVLETQYF.

This clonotype has only a few counts. The chain links TRBV7-2 to TRBJ2-5; D might be TRBD1 (8 bases). Trimming took off 5 bases at V and 4 bases at J, with 20 bases between the two ends. CDR1 and CDR2 from the germline V gene are SGHTA and FQGNSA. This CDR3 comprises 16 residues. The CDR3 here is CASSPTRTGRGETQYF. The DNA of the CDR3 is TGTGCCAGCAGCCCCACAAGGACAGGGAGGGGAGAGACCCAGTACTTC. Full variable domain (missing parts from reference TRBV7-2 and TRBJ2-5): GAGVSQSPSNKVTEKGKDVELRCDPISGHTALYWYRQSLGQGLEFLIYFQGNSAPDKSGLPSDRFSAERTGGSVSTLTIQRTQQEDSAVYLCASSPTRTGRGETQYFGPGTRLLVL.

The table lists this clonotype with a few counts. V is TRBV7-3 and J is TRBJ2-7, with a weak D call TRBD1 (7 bases). The V gene's germline CDR1 is SGHTA and CDR2 FQGTGA. The germline V and J ends were trimmed by 5 bases and 4 bases, with 18 bases remaining between them. The CDR3 runs 15 residues. CDR3 sequence reads: CASSPRGAGGYEQYF. CDR3 DNA sequence: TGTGCCAGCAGCCCACGCGGGGCAGGGGGGTACGAGCAGTACTTC.

This clonotype showed up many times. V usage is TRBV20-1 and J usage is TRBJ2-6; the D gene is possibly TRBD2 (6 bases). CDR1 is DFQATT, CDR2 SNEGSKA, per germline (reference sequence). Trimming left V 6 bases short and J 3 bases short, with 12 bases between. The CDR3 is 14 amino acids. CDR3 residues: CSAAEGFGANVLTF. The CDR3 nucleotides read TGCAGTGCCGCGGAGGGCTTTGGGGCCAACGTCCTGACTTTC.

In this sample, this clonotype turned up many times. The chain combines TRBV29-1 with TRBJ2-7; 9 bases map to TRBD2. The germline gives CDR1 SQVTM, CDR2 ANQGSEA. The CDR3 covers 13 residues. The V segment lost 1 base and the J segment 5 bases; nucleotides outside the gene matches: 3. The chain's CDR3 is CSVEGAGGNEQYF. CDR3 coding DNA: TGCAGCGTTGAAGGAGCGGGAGGTAACGAGCAGTACTTC.

The table lists this clonotype with many counts. The genes are TRBV14 and TRBJ1-1, with D perhaps TRBD1 (5 bases). Looked up from germline, CDR1 is SGHDN and CDR2 is FVKESK. Trimming took 1 base from V and 10 from J, leaving 16 bases between them. The CDR3 runs to 14 residues. The CDR3 nucleotides are TGTGCCAGCAGCCAAGGACAAGGGGTCAGTGGAGCTTTCTTT. It encodes CASSQGQGVSGAFF.

The rearrangement uses TRBV3-1 and TRBJ2-7; maybe TRBD2 (6 bases). CDR1 and CDR2 (germline): LGHDT, YNNKEL (reference sequence). The CDR3 is 14 residues long. Trimming removed 6 bases at V and 6 bases at J, with 18 bases between. The CDR3 protein is CASSPDRWRAEQYF. CDR3 sequence (DNA): TGTGCCAGCAGTCCCGACCGGTGGAGGGCCGAGCAGTACTTC.

This clonotype occurred many times. The junction and the germline gene differ at one end; a read error may be behind it. The chain is built from TRBV7-2 and TRBJ2-7; either TRBD1 or TRBD2 may supply D (6 bases each). CDR3 size: 14 residues. The V gene's germline CDR1 is SGHTA and CDR2 FQGNSA. CDR3 DNA sequence: TGTGCCAGCAGCTCCGGGGGCAGCTCCTACGTGCAGTACTTC. As protein: CASSSGGSSYVQYF.